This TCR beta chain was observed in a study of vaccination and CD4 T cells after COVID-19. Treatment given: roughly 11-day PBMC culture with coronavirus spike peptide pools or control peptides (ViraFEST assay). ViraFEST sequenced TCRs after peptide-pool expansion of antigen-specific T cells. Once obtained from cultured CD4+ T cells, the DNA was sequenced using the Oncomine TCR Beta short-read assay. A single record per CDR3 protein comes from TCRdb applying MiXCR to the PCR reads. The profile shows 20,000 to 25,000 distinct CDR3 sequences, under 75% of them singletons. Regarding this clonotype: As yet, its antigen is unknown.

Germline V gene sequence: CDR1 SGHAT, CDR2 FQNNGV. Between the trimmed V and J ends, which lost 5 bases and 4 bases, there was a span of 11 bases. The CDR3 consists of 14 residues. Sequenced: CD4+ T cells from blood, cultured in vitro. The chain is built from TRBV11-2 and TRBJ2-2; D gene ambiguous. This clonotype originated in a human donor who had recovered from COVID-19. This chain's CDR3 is CASSPFLGTGELFF. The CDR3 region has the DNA TGTGCCAGCAGCCCTTTTTTGGGCACCGGGGAGCTGTTTTTT.